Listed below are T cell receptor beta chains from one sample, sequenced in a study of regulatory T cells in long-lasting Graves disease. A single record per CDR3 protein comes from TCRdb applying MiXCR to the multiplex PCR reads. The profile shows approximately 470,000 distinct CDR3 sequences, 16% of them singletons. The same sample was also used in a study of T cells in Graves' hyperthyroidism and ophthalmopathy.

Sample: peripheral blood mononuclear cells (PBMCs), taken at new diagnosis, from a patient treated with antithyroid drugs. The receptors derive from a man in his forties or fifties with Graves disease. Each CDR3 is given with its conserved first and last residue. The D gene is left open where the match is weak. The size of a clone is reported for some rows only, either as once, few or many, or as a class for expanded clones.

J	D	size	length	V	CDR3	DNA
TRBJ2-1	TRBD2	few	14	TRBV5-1	CASRIGGSLGEQFF	TGCGCCAGCAGAATCGGCGGGAGCCTCGGTGAGCAGTTCTTC
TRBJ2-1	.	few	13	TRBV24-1	CATADSSYNEQFF	TGTGCCACCGCGGACAGTTCCTACAATGAGCAGTTCTTC
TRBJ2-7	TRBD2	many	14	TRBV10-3	CATKGLAGAYEQYF	TGTGCCACCAAGGGACTAGCGGGTGCCTACGAGCAGTACTTC
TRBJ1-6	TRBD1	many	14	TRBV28	CACPGQGAHSPLHF	TGTGCCTGCCCGGGACAGGGGGCGCATTCACCCCTCCACTTT
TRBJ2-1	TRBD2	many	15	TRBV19	CASSTAGARYNEQFF	TGTGCCAGTAGTACAGCGGGAGCAAGATACAATGAGCAGTTCTTC
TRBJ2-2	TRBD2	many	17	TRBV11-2	CASSYRRRGTNTGELFF	TGTGCCAGCAGTTATCGCCGGCGGGGGACGAACACCGGGGAGCTGTTTTTT
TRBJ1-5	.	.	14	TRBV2	CASKQGLSNQPQHF	TGTGCCAGTAAACAGGGCCTTAGCAATCAGCCCCAGCATTTT
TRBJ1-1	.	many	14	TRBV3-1	CASSQGRRPTEAFF	TGTGCCAGCAGCCAGGGACGGCGCCCTACTGAAGCTTTCTTT
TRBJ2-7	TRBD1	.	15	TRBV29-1	CSVEDQDRGGYEQYF	TGCAGCGTTGAAGATCAGGACAGGGGCGGTTACGAGCAGTACTTC
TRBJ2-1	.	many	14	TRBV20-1	CSASEVDSYNEQFF	TGCAGTGCTTCGGAGGTAGACTCCTACAATGAGCAGTTCTTC
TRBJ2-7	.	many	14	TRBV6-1	CASTATSGIHEQYF	TGTGCCAGCACCGCTACTTCGGGGATCCACGAGCAGTACTTC
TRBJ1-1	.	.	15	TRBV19	CASSIFGVRDTEAFF	TGTGCCAGTAGTATATTCGGGGTCCGGGACACTGAAGCTTTCTTT
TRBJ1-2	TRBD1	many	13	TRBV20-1	CSAVRQGDYGYTF	TGCAGTGCTGTAAGACAGGGGGACTATGGCTACACCTTC
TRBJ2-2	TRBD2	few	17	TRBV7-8	CASSTRLAGVNTGELFF	TGTGCCAGCAGCACCAGACTAGCGGGAGTGAACACCGGGGAGCTGTTTTTT
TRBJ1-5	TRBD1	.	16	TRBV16	CASSYSTGGLGQPQHF	TGTGCCAGCAGCTACTCGACAGGGGGCTTGGGTCAGCCCCAGCATTTT
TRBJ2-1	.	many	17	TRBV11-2	CASSSRVGLSSYNEQFF	TGTGCCAGCAGCTCCCGGGTGGGTCTTAGCTCCTACAATGAGCAGTTCTTC
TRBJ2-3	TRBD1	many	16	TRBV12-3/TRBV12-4	CASSPTGTGDADTQYF	TGTGCCAGCAGTCCGACCGGGACAGGGGACGCAGATACGCAGTATTTT
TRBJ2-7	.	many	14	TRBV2	CASSVSAGSYEQYF	TGTGCCAGCAGTGTTTCGGCTGGCTCCTACGAGCAGTACTTC
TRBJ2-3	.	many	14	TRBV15	CATSRDGTRDTQYF	TGTGCCACCAGCAGAGATGGGACGCGGGATACGCAGTATTTT